This entry concerns a single TCR beta chain. The antigen is unknown. Time point: persistent/refractory GD, antithyroid drugs over 5 years with positive TRAb. There was RNA extracted from PBMCs, and the TCR library was made from it. EDTA tubes were used for drawing around 9.7 milliliters of peripheral blood. This specimen comes from a study of regulatory T cells in long-lasting Graves disease. Overall study: Positive TSH receptor antibodies alongside over 5 years of antithyroid drugs were what marked Graves' disease as persistent. The study's findings and limits: Persistent disease showed a preference for TRBV28, TRBJ1-2 and TRBJ2-5. Less diverse TCR repertoires were seen in persistent Graves' patients than in newly diagnosed ones.

Sequencing libraries for TCR beta were prepared with iRepertoire HTBI primers and Arm-PCR of CDR3 regions. TCRdb recomputed calls from the multiplex PCR reads with MiXCR, one row per CDR3 protein. The data show around 500,000 distinct CDR3 sequences, with around 21% seen just once and roughly 8% held by the top ten. Germline V gene data show CDR1 as SQVTM and CDR2 as ANQGSEA. The CDR3 consists of 12 residues. Unmatched junction bases numbered 4, after V lost 7 bases and J lost 4 bases. The source of this sequence is a female donor with Graves disease. J is TRBJ1-3 and V is TRBV29-1; 7 positions agree with TRBD1. This material consisted of peripheral blood mononuclear cells (PBMCs), taken when the disease was refractory, from a patient treated with antithyroid drugs. In DNA form, the CDR3 reads TGCAGCGCTAAGACAGGGGGAAACACCATATATTTT. Protein product: CSAKTGGNTIYF.